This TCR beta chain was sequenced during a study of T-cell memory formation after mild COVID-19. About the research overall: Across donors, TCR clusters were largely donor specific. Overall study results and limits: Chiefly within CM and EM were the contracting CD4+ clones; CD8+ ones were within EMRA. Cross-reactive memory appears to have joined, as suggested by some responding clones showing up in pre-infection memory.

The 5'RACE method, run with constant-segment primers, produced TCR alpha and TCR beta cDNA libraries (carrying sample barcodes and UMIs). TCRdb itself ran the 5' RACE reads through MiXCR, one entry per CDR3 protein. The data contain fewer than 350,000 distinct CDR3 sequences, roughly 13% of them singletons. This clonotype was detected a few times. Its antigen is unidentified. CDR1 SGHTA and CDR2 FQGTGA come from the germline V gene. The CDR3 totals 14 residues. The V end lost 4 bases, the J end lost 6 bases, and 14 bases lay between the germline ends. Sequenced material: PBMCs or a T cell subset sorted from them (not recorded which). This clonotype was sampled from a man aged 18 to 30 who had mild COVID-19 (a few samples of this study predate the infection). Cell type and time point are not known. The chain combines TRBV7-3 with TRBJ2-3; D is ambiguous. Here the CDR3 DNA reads TGTGCCAGCAGCTCCCGGGCGCCTACTGATACGCAGTATTTT. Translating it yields CASSSRAPTDTQYF.